A single sample is the source of the 8 T cell receptor beta chains below, sequenced in a study of T cells expressing NK-cell markers. TCRdb re-called the 5' RACE reads and gives one entry per CDR3 protein, without DNA. Its listing shows about 300,000 distinct CDR3 sequences. What was sequenced was blood T cells: a sorted CD56 or NKG2C T cell subset, CD4+ or CD8+ T cells, or bulk PBMC T cells (not recorded which). The source is a woman between 18 and 75 years old in good health.

The J gene is TRBJ1-5, the V gene TRBV5-1; with no DNA, the TCRdb D assignment of TRBD1 cannot be verified. The CDR3 is 15 residues long. Germline V gene data show CDR1 as SGHRS and CDR2 as YFSETQ. CDR3 protein: CASSAQGLVDQPQHF.

The chain links TRBV5-4 to TRBJ2-7. Germline-derived CDR1 and CDR2 are SGHNT and YYREEE (reference sequence). This CDR3 contains 13 residues. The CDR3 region is CASRPHTSYEQYF.

CDR3 residues: CASSQALRGPNEKLFF. The chain has TRBV4-2 and TRBJ1-4; TCRdb proposes TRBD1, but this gene call is untestable without DNA. CDR1 and CDR2 from the germline V gene are LGHNA and YNFKEQ. The CDR3 loop spans 16 amino acids.

The rearrangement uses TRBV4-1 and TRBJ2-2. The CDR3 sequence is 16 residues long. The germline gives CDR1 MGHRA, CDR2 YSYEKL. The CDR3 is CASSQTYSAQTGELFF.

The gene calls are TRBV5-1 and TRBJ1-1. CDR3 length equals 15 residues. Germline lookup yields CDR1 SGHRS and CDR2 YFSETQ. The CDR3 sequence is CASSLWVGMNTEAFF.

The chain couples TRBV27 to TRBJ1-1; TCRdb designates TRBD1, a call that cannot be tested without DNA. The CDR3 has 13 residues. In germline, CDR1 is MNHEY, CDR2 SMNVEV (reference sequence). The CDR3 sequence is CASHSVRGREAFF.

The V gene is TRBV29-1, the J gene TRBJ1-4; TCRdb gives TRBD1 as the D gene, but with no DNA this cannot be confirmed. This CDR3 region has 15 residues. The germline V gene encodes CDR1 SQVTM and CDR2 ANQGSEA. CDR3 loop: CSVLGETGDYEKLFF.

The chain links TRBV20-1 to TRBJ2-4. There are 14 residues in the CDR3. Germline CDR1 DFQATT, CDR2 SNEGSKA (reference sequence). The CDR3 reads CSASPPGAKNIQYF.